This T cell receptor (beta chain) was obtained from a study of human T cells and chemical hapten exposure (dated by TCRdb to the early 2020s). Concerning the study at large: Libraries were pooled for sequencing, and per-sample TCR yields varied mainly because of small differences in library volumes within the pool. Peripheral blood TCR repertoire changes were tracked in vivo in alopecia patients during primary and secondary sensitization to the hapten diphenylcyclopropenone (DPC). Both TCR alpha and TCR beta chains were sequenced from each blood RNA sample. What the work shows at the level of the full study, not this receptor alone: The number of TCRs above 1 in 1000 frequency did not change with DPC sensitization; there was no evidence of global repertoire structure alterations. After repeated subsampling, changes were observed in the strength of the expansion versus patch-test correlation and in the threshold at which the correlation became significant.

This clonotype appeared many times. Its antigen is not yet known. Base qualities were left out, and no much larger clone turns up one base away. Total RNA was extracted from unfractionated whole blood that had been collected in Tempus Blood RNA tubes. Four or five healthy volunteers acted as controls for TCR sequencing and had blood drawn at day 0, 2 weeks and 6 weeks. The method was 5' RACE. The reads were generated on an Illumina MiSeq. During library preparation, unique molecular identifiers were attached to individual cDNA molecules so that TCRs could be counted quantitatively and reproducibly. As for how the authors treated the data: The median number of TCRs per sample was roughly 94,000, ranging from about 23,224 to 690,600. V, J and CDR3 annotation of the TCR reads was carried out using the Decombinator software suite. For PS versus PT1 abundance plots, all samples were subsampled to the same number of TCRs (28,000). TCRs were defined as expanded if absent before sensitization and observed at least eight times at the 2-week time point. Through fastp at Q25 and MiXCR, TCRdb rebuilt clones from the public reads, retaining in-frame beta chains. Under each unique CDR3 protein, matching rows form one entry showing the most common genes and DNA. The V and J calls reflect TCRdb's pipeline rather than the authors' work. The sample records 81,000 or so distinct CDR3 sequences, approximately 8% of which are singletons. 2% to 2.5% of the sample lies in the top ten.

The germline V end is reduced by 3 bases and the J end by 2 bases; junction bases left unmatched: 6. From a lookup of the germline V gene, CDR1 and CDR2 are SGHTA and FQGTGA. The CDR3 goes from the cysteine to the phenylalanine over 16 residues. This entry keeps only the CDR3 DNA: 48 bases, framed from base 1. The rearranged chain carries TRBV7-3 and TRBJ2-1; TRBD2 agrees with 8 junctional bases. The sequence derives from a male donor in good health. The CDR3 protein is CASSFRGGPTYNEQFF. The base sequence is TGTGCCAGCAGCTTCCGGGGGGGGCCTACCTACAATGAGCAGTTCTTC.